This section outlines one T cell receptor beta chain sequence together with its context. The clone's antigen remains unknown. Base qualities are not at hand, and no much larger clone is one base apart. For CDR1 and CDR2, the germline V gene lists SGHDT and YYEEEE. Relative to germline, V is 2 bases shorter and J is 4 bases shorter, with 10 bases between their ends. The CDR3 sequence holds 15 residues, the cysteine and phenylalanine included. Only CDR3 DNA remains: 45 bases, in frame from the first base. To prepare the library, RT-PCR was applied. TCRdb lists the instrument as Illumina HiSeq 2500. TCRdb reran the public reads through fastp at Q25 and MiXCR, keeping productive beta chains. Duplicate CDR3 protein sequences are folded into a single record with the most common DNA and genes. This sample lists about 180,000 distinct CDR3 sequences; about 9.3% were detected once. 11% of the sample rests with the top ten.

This sample is drawn from a study of response to subunit inactivated influenza vaccine (dated by TCRdb to between 2017 and 2018). In the study overall: Deep quantitative profiling of the T cell receptor repertoire was used in the study to follow responses to a trivalent subunit inactivated influenza vaccine. Study-level results and caveats: According to the authors, only a limited number of new T cells may be recruited by each seasonal influenza vaccination.

The origin of this receptor is a middle-aged man who received an inactivated influenza vaccine. Donor details come from another sample of the same person, matched by shared clones. The sequence links TRBV5-6 to TRBJ2-6, and TRBD1 may be the D gene, going by 5 matching bases. Sequencing was performed on non-naive T cells sorted from PBMCs, taken on the day of vaccination. According to the study, the label for this sample's cell subset or site signals: memory T cell fraction. The CDR3 region: CASSFRVSGANVLTF. DNA sequence: TGTGCCAGCAGCTTCAGGGTCTCAGGGGCCAACGTCCTGACTTTC.